Here is one TCR beta chain with its context. Its cognate antigen is unknown. Use of 60 Vbeta and 13 Jbeta primers characterized the PCR. Some clones are missing from TCRdb's copy, which holds only in-frame ones; the method was immunoSEQ multiplex PCR. The data hold about 170,000 clones, with just under 80% observed a single time. This sample stems from a study of cytomegalovirus exposure and HLA in healthy donors. About the research overall: Early release data held approximately 81 million unique TCRs from HLA-typed donors.

Study-level results: An ancestry cluster, one associated with Asian ancestry, reportedly showed fewer N-insertions than the roughly 610-donor mean in a later analysis.

Germline assignment: CDR1 GTSNPN and CDR2 SVGIG (reference sequence). V dropped 8 bases and J dropped 1 base, with 12 bases sitting between them. The CDR3 is made up of 14 amino acids. Sequences were obtained from PBMCs. This sequence joins TRBV30 and TRBJ1-6, with D hard to call. The clonotype comes from a woman in her fifties or sixties in good health and CMV-seropositive. The CDR3 region is CAGNGVSYNSPLHF. The DNA of the CDR3 is TGTGCCGGTAACGGGGTATCCTATAATTCACCCCTCCACTTT.